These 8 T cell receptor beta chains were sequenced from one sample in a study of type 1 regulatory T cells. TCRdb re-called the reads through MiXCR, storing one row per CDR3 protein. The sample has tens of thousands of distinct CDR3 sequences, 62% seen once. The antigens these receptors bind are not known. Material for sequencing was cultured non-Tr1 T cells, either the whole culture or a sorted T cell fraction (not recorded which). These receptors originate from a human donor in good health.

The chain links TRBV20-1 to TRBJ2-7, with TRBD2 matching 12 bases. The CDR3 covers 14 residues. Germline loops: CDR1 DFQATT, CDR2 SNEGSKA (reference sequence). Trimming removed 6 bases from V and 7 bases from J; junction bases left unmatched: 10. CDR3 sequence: CSAARTSGAGEQYF. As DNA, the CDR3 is TGCAGTGCCGCAAGGACTAGCGGGGCCGGGGAGCAGTACTTC.

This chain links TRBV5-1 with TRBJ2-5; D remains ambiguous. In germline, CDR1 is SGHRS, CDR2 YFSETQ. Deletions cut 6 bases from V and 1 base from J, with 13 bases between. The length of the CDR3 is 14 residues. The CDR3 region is CASTLGRVQETQYF. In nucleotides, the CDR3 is TGCGCCAGCACTTTAGGACGGGTCCAAGAGACCCAGTACTTC.

The CDR3 region has the DNA TGTGCCAGCAGTTTTTTGCGGAGGACCCAGTACTTC. Translated: CASSFLRRTQYF. The chain combines TRBV12-3 or TRBV12-4 with TRBJ2-5, with unresolved D. The CDR3 is 12 amino acids. The V gene lost 3 bases and the J gene lost 7 bases, with 9 bases spanning the gap.

Here the CDR3 DNA reads TGCGCCAGCAGCTTGGACGGGAGGAGCGAGCAGTACTTC. It translates to CASSLDGRSEQYF. This sequence joins TRBV5-1 and TRBJ2-7; 7 nucleotides align to TRBD2. Germline V gives CDR1 SGHRS, CDR2 YFSETQ. The CDR3 runs 13 residues. The junction had 3 bases not matched to a gene; V was cut back by 0 bases and J by 6 bases.

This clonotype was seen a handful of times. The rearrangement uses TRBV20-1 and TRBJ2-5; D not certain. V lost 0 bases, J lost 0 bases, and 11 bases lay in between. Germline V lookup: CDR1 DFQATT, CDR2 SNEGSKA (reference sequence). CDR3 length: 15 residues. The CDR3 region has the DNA TGCAGTGCTAGAGAGTTACAGACTCACCAAGAGACCCAGTACTTC. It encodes CSARELQTHQETQYF.

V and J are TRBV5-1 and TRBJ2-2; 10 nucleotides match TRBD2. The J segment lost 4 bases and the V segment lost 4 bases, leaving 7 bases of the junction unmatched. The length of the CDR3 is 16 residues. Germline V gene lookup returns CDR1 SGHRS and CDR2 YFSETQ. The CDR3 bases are TGCGCCAGCAGCCCTGAAGCGGGAGGGGTCACCGGGGAGCTGTTTTTT. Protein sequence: CASSPEAGGVTGELFF.

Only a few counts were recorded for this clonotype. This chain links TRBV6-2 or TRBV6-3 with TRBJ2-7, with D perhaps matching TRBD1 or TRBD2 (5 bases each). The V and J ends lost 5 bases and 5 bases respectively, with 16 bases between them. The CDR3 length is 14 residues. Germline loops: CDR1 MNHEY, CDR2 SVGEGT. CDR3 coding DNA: TGTGCCAGCAGTCCCCACAGGACTTCTCACGAGCAGTACTTC. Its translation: CASSPHRTSHEQYF.

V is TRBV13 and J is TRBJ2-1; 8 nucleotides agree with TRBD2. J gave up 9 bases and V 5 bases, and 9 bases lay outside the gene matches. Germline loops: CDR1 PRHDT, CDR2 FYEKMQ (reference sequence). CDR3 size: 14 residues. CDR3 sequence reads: CASSPPVAGREQFF. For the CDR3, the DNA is TGTGCCAGCAGCCCTCCAGTAGCGGGACGTGAGCAGTTCTTC.